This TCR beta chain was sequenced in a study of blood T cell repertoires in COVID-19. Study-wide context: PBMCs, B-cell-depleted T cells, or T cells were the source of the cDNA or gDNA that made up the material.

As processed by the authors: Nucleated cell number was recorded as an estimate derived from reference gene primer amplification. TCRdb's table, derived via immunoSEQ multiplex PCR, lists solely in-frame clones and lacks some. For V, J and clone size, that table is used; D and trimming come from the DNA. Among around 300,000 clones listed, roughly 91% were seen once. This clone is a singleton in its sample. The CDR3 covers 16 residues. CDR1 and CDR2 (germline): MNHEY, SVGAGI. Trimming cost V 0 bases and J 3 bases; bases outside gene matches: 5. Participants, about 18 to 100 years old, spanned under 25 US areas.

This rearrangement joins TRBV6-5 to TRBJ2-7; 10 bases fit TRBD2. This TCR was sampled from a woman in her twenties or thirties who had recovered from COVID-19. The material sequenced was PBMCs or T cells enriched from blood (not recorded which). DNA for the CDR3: TGTGCCAGCAGTTACTCCTCCGGGACTAGCGTCTACGAGCAGTACTTC. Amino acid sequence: CASSYSSGTSVYEQYF.